The sequence of this TCR beta chain was determined in a study of radiotherapy plus CTLA-4 blockade in lung cancer. Note on this clone: The sample holds other DNA sequences that translate to the same CDR3.

The ends were cut back, 0 bases at V and 0 bases at J, with 1 base in the middle. The CDR3 totals 13 residues. Germline V gene sequence: CDR1 KGHSH, CDR2 LQKENI. Participants had chemo-refractory metastatic non-small-cell lung cancer and were treated with focal radiation plus ipilimumab CTLA-4 blockade. Data came from immunoSEQ multiplex PCR; TCRdb stores just in-frame clones and leaves some out. The sample lists 95,000 to 150,000 clones; 85% to 90% were seen once. This TCR was sampled from a human donor with non-small cell lung cancer that progressed on radiotherapy plus ipilimumab. Material: peripheral blood, obtained from a patient treated with radiotherapy plus ipilimumab. The V gene is TRBV18, the J gene TRBJ2-3; D not resolved. In nucleotides, the CDR3 is TGTGCCAGCTCACCACCCAGCACAGATACGCAGTATTTT. Amino acid sequence: CASSPPSTDTQYF.